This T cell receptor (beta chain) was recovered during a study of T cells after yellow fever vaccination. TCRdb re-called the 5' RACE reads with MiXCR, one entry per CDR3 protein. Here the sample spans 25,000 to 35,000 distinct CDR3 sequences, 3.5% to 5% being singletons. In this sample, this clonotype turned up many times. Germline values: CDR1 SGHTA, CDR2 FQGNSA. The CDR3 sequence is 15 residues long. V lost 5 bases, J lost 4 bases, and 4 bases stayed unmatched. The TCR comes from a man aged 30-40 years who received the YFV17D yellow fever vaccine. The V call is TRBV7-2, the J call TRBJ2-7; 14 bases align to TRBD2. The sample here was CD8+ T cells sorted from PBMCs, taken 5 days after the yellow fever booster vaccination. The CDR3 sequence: CASSTTSGRGYEQYF. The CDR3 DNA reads TGTGCCAGCAGCACGACTAGCGGGAGGGGATACGAGCAGTACTTC.